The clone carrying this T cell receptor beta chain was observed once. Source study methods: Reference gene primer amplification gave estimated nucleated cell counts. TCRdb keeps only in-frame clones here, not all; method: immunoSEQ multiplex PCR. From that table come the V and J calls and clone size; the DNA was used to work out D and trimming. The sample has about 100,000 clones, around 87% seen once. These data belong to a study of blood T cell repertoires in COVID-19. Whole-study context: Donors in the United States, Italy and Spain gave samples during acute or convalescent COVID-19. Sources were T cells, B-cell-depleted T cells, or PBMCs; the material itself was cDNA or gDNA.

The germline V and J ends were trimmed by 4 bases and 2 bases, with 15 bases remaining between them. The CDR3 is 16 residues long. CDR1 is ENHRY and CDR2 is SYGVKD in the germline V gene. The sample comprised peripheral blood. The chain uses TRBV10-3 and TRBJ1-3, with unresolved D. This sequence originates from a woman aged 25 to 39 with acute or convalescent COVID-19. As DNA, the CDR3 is TGTGCCATCAGTGCGGTGAGAGGAGGTCCTGGAAACACCATATATTTT. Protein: CAISAVRGGPGNTIYF.